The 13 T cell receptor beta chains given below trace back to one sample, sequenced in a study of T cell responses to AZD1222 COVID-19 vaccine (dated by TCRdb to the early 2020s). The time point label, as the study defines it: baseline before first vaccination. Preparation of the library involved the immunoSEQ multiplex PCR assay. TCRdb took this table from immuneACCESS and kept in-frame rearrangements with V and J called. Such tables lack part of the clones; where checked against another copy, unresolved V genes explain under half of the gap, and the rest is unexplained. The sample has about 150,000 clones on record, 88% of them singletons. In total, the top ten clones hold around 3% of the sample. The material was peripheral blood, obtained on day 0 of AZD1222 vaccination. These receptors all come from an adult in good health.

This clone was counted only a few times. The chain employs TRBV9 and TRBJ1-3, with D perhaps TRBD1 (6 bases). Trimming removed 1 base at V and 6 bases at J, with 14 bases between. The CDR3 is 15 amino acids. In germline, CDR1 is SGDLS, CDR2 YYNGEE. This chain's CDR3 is CASSVSPTGPNTIYF. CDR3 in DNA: TGTGCCAGCAGCGTATCCCCAACAGGGCCAAACACCATATATTTT.

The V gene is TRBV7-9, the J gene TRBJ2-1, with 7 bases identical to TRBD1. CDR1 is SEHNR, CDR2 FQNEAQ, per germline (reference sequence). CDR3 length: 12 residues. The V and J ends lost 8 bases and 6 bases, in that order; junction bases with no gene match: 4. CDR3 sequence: CASQGDLNEQFF. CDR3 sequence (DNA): TGTGCCAGCCAGGGGGACCTCAATGAGCAGTTCTTC.

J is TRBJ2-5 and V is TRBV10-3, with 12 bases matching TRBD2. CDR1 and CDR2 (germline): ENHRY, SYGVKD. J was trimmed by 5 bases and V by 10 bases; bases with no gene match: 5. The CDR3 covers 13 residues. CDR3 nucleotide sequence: TGTGCCAGCAGACTAGCGGGGGCGGAGACCCAGTACTTC. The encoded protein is CASRLAGAETQYF.

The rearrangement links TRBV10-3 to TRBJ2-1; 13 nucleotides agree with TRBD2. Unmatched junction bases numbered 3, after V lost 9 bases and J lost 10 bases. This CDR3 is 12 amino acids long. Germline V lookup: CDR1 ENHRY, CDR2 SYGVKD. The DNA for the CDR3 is TGTGCCATAGGGACTAGCGGGGAGGAGCAGTTCTTC. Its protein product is CAIGTSGEEQFF.

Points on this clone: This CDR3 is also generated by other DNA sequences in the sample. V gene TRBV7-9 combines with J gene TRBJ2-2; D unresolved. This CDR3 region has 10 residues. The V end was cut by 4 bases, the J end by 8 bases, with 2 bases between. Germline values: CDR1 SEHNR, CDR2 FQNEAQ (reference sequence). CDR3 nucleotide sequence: TGTGCCAGCAGCTCAGGGGAGCTGTTTTTT. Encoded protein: CASSSGELFF.

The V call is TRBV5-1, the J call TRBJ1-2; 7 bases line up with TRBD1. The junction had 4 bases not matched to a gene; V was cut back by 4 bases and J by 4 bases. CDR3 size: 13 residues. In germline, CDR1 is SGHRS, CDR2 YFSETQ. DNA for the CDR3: TGCGCCAGCAGCCCCGGACAGGTCTATGGCTACACCTTC. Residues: CASSPGQVYGYTF.

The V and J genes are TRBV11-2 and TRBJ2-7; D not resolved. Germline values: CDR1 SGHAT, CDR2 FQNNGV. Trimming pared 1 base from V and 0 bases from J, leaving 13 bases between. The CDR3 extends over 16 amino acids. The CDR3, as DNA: TGTGCCAGCAGCTTAGCGGCCGGGTATTCCTCCTACGAGCAGTACTTC. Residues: CASSLAAGYSSYEQYF.

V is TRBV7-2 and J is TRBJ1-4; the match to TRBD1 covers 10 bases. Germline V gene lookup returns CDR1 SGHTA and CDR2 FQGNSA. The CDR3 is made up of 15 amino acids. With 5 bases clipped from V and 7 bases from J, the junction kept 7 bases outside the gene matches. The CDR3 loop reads CASSVDRGHSEKLFF. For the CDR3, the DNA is TGTGCCAGCAGCGTAGACAGGGGGCATAGTGAAAAACTGTTTTTT.

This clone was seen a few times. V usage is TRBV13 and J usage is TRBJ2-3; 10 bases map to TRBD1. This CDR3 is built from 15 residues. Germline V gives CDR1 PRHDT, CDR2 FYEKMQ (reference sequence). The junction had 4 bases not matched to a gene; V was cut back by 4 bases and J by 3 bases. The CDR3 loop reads CASSSDRGSTDTQYF. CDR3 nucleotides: TGTGCCAGCAGCTCGGACAGGGGGTCAACAGATACGCAGTATTTT.

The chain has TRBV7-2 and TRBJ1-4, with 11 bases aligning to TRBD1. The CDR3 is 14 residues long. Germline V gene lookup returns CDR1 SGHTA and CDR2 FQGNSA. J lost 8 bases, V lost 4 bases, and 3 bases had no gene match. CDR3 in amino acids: CASSSRTGGEKLFF. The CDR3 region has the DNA TGTGCCAGCAGCTCCCGGACAGGGGGCGAAAAACTGTTTTTT.

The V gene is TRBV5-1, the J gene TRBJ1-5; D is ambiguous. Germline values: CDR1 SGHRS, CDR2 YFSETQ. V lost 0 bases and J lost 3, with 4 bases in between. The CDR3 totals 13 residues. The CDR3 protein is CASSLGDNQPQHF. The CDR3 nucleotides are TGCGCCAGCAGCTTGGGAGACAATCAGCCCCAGCATTTT.

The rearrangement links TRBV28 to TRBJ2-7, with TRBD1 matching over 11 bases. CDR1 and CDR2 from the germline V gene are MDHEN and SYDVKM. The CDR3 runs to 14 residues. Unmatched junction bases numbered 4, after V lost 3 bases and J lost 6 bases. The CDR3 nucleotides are TGTGCCAGCAGTTTCGGGACAGGGGGTTTCGAGCAGTACTTC. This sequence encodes CASSFGTGGFEQYF.

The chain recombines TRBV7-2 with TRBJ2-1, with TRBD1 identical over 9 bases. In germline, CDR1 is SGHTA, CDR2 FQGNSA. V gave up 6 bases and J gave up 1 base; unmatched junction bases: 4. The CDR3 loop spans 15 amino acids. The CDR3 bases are TGTGCCAGCAGTTCGGACAGGGGTTCCTACAATGAGCAGTTCTTC. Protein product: CASSSDRGSYNEQFF.